Below are 8 T cell receptor beta chains sequenced from a single sample in a study of blood T cell repertoires in COVID-19. Repertoires were generated with immunoSEQ multiplex PCR, while TCRdb's copy carries only in-frame clones and drops some. The data hold 200,000 to 250,000 clones, with about 80% observed a single time. The material sequenced was peripheral blood. The receptors come from a man aged 80 or over with acute or convalescent COVID-19.

This chain joins TRBV5-5 and TRBJ1-5; 9 bases line up with TRBD1. The CDR3 is made up of 15 amino acids. CDR1 and CDR2 from the germline V gene are SGHKS and YYEKEE (reference sequence). Germline trimming cut 0 bases from V and 7 bases from J; bases unmatched to any gene: 5. DNA of the CDR3: TGTGCCAGCAGCTTGGACAGGGGGCTTCGACAGCCCCAGCATTTT. Protein: CASSLDRGLRQPQHF.

The count of this clone is one. This sequence joins TRBV5-8 and TRBJ1-2, with no clear D. The germline V gene encodes CDR1 SGHTS and CDR2 YDEGEE. Trimming took off 1 base at V and 1 base at J, with 5 bases between the two ends. This CDR3 is built from 13 residues. CDR3 in amino acids: CASSLYVNYGYTF. CDR3 in DNA: TGTGCCAGCAGCTTGTATGTTAACTATGGCTACACCTTC.

The rearrangement uses TRBV18 and TRBJ1-3; TRBD1 matches 7 bases. The CDR3 totals 16 residues. Germline V CDR1 and CDR2: KGHSH, LQKENI. V shed 2 bases, J shed 3 bases, and the junction held 7 bases outside the gene matches. CDR3 sequence (DNA): TGTGCCAGCTCACCATACAGGGGTTTCGATGGAAACACCATATATTTT. Amino acid sequence: CASSPYRGFDGNTIYF.

V usage is TRBV10-1 and J usage is TRBJ2-5, with D perhaps matching TRBD2 (6 bases). The CDR3 is made up of 14 amino acids. Germline CDR1 WNHNN, CDR2 SYGVQD (reference sequence). Trimming took off 8 bases at V and 0 bases at J, with 13 bases between the two ends. The CDR3 region is CASPRDLYQETQYF. In DNA, the CDR3 is TGCGCCAGCCCAAGGGACTTGTACCAAGAGACCCAGTACTTC.

This clone was picked up a small number of times. This chain connects TRBV2 to TRBJ2-1; D ambiguous. V lost 3 bases, J lost 7 bases, and 10 bases lay in between. Germline values: CDR1 SNHLY, CDR2 FYNNEI. This CDR3 is 13 amino acids long. The CDR3 bases are TGTGCCAGCAGTGACGGCAGCAGGAATGAGCAGTTCTTC. Its protein is CASSDGSRNEQFF.

The chain is built from TRBV6-5 and TRBJ2-7; 8 bases fit TRBD2. The trim removed 4 bases at V and 4 bases at J, leaving 9 bases unmatched. The CDR3 covers 15 residues. CDR1 is MNHEY and CDR2 is SVGAGI in the germline V gene. The CDR3 loop reads CASSSITGGQYEQYF. As DNA, the CDR3 is TGTGCCAGCAGTTCTATTACGGGGGGGCAGTACGAGCAGTACTTC.

The chain links TRBV18 to TRBJ2-6; perhaps TRBD1 as D (5 bases). CDR1 is KGHSH, CDR2 LQKENI, per germline. The CDR3 runs 19 residues. Trimming removed 1 base at V and 2 bases at J, with 18 bases between. The CDR3 DNA reads as TGTGCCAGCTCACCACAGTTCAGGACAAGCACGGCTGGGGCCAACGTCCTGACTTTC. This translates into CASSPQFRTSTAGANVLTF.

The chain recombines TRBV19 with TRBJ1-5, with no clear D. Trimming left V 3 bases short and J 7 bases short, with 7 bases between. Germline-derived CDR1 and CDR2 are LNHDA and SQIVND (reference sequence). This CDR3 region has 12 residues. In DNA form, the CDR3 reads TGTGCCAGTAGTATTGGCCGACAGCCCCAGCATTTT. Translating gives CASSIGRQPQHF.